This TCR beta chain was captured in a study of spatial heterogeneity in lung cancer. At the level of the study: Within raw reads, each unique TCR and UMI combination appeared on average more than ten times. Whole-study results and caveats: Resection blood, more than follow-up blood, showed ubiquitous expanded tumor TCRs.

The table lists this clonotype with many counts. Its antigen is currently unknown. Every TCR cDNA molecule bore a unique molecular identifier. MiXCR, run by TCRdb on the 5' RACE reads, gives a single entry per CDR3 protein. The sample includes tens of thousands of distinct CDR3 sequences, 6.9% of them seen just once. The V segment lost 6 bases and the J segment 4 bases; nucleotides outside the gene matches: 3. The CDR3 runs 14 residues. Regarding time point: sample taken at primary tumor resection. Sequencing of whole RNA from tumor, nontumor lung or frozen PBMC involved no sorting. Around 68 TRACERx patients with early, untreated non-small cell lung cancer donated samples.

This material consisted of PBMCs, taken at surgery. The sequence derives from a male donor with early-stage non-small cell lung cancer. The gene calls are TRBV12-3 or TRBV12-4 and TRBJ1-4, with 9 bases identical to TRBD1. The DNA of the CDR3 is TGTGCCAGCAGACCGGGACAGGGTAATGAAAAACTGTTTTTT. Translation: CASRPGQGNEKLFF.